This is a list of T cell receptor beta chains from one sample in a study of cytomegalovirus exposure and HLA in healthy donors. The method was immunoSEQ multiplex PCR; TCRdb's version includes in-frame clones alone and lacks a portion of them. The data contain about 98,000 clones, 60% to 80% of them singletons. Input material: PBMCs. All receptors come from a female donor in good health and CMV-seronegative. Both conserved end residues are part of each CDR3. For some rows the clone size is stated as once, few or many, or as a class when expanded; others skip it.

v_gene | abundance | CDR3aa
TRBV4-1 | once | CASSQTREIAYGYTF
TRBV7-2 | . | CASSFLAGGRTDTQYF
TRBV7-9 | . | CASSFRSTGLGPGANVLTF
TRBV30 | . | CAWGQGINEQFF
TRBV7-9 | . | CASSLVAGVNEQFF
TRBV7-3 | . | CASNHPYRGYQPQHF
TRBV6-4 | few | CASSAGTSGPTGELFF
TRBV5-1 | few | CASSTSGPYEQYF
TRBV4-1 | . | CASSQDGDSRNTEAFF
TRBV6-1 | . | CASSDRGTGGYTF
TRBV4-1 | . | CASSQMPAPGYEQYF
TRBV29-1 | . | CSVRGPAGALDDEQYF
TRBV9 | . | CASSTTSGRGTDTQYF
TRBV4-3 | . | CASSQALTGGRDGYTF
TRBV6-5 | few | CASSPPWARTEAFF
TRBV4-2 | . | CASSFQGISEKLFF
TRBV5-6 | . | CASSLQGSYEQYF
TRBV15 | . | CATSRDLFAGGNYEQYF